Each of the 10 T cell receptor beta chains below was sequenced from the same sample in a study of shared clonotypes between healthy human individuals. Produced via immunoSEQ multiplex PCR; TCRdb's table is partial and in-frame only. There are 2 million to 2.5 million clones in the sample; roughly 94% occur only once, and around 0.13% lies in the top ten. The specimen sequenced was naive CD4+ T cells sorted from blood. Subset reported: CD45RA+ positively selected. All receptors come from a young man in good health.

The chain recombines TRBV4-1 with TRBJ1-6; TRBD1 agrees at 10 bases. Germline CDR1 is MGHRA and CDR2 is YSYEKL. Trimming cost V 6 bases and J 7 bases; bases outside gene matches: 9. The CDR3 contains 16 residues. The CDR3 sequence: CASSAGDRGMNSPLHF. The CDR3, as DNA: TGCGCCAGCAGTGCGGGGGACAGGGGAATGAATTCACCCCTCCACTTT.

V usage is TRBV7-2 and J usage is TRBJ2-7, with 7 bases aligning to TRBD2. The germline CDR1 and CDR2 sequences are SGHTA and FQGNSA. The CDR3 is 15 amino acids. V gave up 0 bases and J gave up 7 bases; unmatched junction bases: 9. The CDR3 region has the DNA TGTGCCAGCAGCTTAGCGGGGAGGGGAGCGGTAGAGCAGTACTTC. As protein: CASSLAGRGAVEQYF.

The J gene is TRBJ2-3, the V gene TRBV6-1; the D is unclear. Germline loops: CDR1 MNHNS, CDR2 SASEGT. The CDR3 totals 13 residues. The V and J ends lost 0 bases and 7 bases respectively, with 8 bases between them. The CDR3 DNA sequence: TGTGCCAGCAGTGAAGCGCTGGGTCATACGCAGTATTTT. Amino acid sequence: CASSEALGHTQYF.

V usage is TRBV6-5 and J usage is TRBJ1-4, with 10 bases aligning to TRBD1. Germline CDR1 MNHEY, CDR2 SVGAGI. With 2 bases clipped from V and 6 bases from J, the junction kept 0 bases outside the gene matches. The CDR3 consists of 14 residues. In DNA form, the CDR3 reads TGTGCCAGCAGTTACGGGACAGGGGATGAAAAACTGTTTTTT. Protein: CASSYGTGDEKLFF.

V is TRBV7-2 and J is TRBJ2-7, with D perhaps matching TRBD1 (6 bases). The CDR3 sequence is 15 residues long. V shed 5 bases and J shed 7 bases, with 21 bases lying between them. Germline CDR1 is SGHTA and CDR2 is FQGNSA. CDR3 region: CASSPPAVTGGEQYF. CDR3 sequence (DNA): TGTGCCAGCAGCCCTCCAGCCGTGACAGGCGGGGAGCAGTACTTC.

This clone was seen only once. V is TRBV11-2 and J is TRBJ2-7; 7 bases agree with TRBD1. Looked up from germline, CDR1 is SGHAT and CDR2 is FQNNGV. The CDR3 spans 14 residues. Trimming at V came to 4 bases and at J to 1 base, leaving 4 bases not matched to a gene. The CDR3 loop reads CASSSGQTSYEQYF. As DNA, the CDR3 is TGTGCCAGCAGCTCGGGACAGACTTCCTACGAGCAGTACTTC.

The chain links TRBV5-4 to TRBJ1-4, with D unresolved. The CDR3 length is 16 residues. CDR1 and CDR2 (germline): SGHNT, YYREEE (reference sequence). The V and J ends lost 0 bases and 2 bases respectively, with 11 bases between them. The CDR3 DNA reads as TGTGCCAGCAGCTTGGGAGGGATGGCGACTAATGAAAAACTGTTTTTT. It is translated as CASSLGGMATNEKLFF.

V gene TRBV4-1 combines with J gene TRBJ2-5, with D possibly TRBD1 on 5 matching bases. This CDR3 comprises 13 residues. V was pared by 4 bases and J by 1 base, with 7 bases between. In germline, CDR1 is MGHRA, CDR2 YSYEKL. The DNA of the CDR3 is TGCGCCAGCAGCCCTACAGGCCAAGAGACCCAGTACTTC. The encoded protein is CASSPTGQETQYF.

V usage is TRBV29-1 and J usage is TRBJ1-4; D gene uncertain. The CDR3 covers 14 residues. Trimming removed 7 bases from V and 4 bases from J, with 16 bases in between. Germline V gives CDR1 SQVTM, CDR2 ANQGSEA. CDR3 loop: CSATTRGNNEKLFF. The CDR3 nucleotides read TGCAGCGCCACGACAAGAGGGAATAATGAAAAACTGTTTTTT.

The chain combines TRBV6-5 with TRBJ2-5; unclear D gene. V lost 0 bases to trimming and J lost 7 bases, with 15 bases between them. Germline assignment: CDR1 MNHEY and CDR2 SVGAGI. This CDR3 has 15 amino acids. DNA for the CDR3: TGTGCCAGCAGTTACTCGAGCTCCCGTGGTGGGACCCAGTACTTC. Its protein product is CASSYSSSRGGTQYF.